This note documents a single T cell receptor beta chain sequence. This sample was included in a study of shared clonotypes between healthy human individuals. Data came from immunoSEQ multiplex PCR; TCRdb stores just in-frame clones and leaves some out. The sample yields fewer than 600,000 clones, roughly 80% seen once. The J segment lost 5 bases and the V segment lost 1 base, leaving 5 bases of the junction unmatched. Germline CDR1 and CDR2: SGHVS and FNYEAQ. This CDR3 comprises 16 residues. The J gene is TRBJ1-1, the V gene TRBV7-6; TRBD1 matches 12 bases. The source material was PBMCs. The TCR was taken from a middle-aged woman in good health. Some clones in this sample may be carry-over from other donors' samples. This CDR3 is CASSLGDRGLGTEAFF. CDR3 nucleotide sequence: TGTGCCAGCAGCTTAGGGGACAGGGGGCTTGGTACTGAAGCTTTCTTT.